The sequence of this T cell receptor (beta chain) was determined in a study of CD8 T cells in ankylosing spondylitis. In this sample, this clonotype turned up many times. Its cognate antigen is unknown. Study-level results: Typical of ankylosing spondylitis blood, it appeared, was a TCR beta motif of eight highly homologous variants. It was reported that disease-linked clones were significantly enriched in matched ankylosing spondylitis synovial fluid.

Quantitative barcoded 5'-RACE was used to prepare TCR beta libraries. TCRdb processed the 5' RACE reads anew with MiXCR; each CDR3 protein has one entry. The sample has 200,000 to 250,000 distinct CDR3 sequences, 10% to 13% seen once. The V end lost 1 base, the J end lost 1 base, and 7 bases lay between the germline ends. CDR1 and CDR2 (germline): SGHTA, FQGTGA. There are 14 residues in the CDR3. The TCR sequence derives from a male donor with ankylosing spondylitis or in good health (not recorded which). The chain couples TRBV7-3 to TRBJ1-1, with D maybe TRBD1 (5 bases). Specimen: blood, either unsorted or a sorted T cell fraction (not recorded which). The CDR3 nucleotides are TGTGCCAGCAGCTTAAGTGGACAGAACACTGAAGCTTTCTTT. It specifies CASSLSGQNTEAFF.